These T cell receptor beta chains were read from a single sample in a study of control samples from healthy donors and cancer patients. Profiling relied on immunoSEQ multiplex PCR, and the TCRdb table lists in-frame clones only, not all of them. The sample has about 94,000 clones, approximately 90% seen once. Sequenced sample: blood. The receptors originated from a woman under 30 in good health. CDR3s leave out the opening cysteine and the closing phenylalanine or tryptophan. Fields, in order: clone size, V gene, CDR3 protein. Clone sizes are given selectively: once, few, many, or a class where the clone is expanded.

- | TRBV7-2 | ASSSGRSPQH
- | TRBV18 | ASSPEGFDSPLH
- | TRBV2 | ASSLAGQRTDTQY
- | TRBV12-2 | ASRLGRRRLSCSPLH
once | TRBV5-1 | ASSLVGSLGGNTIY
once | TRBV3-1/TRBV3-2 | ASSLSAGVNTGELF
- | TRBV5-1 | ASRAGGGNPSYNEQF
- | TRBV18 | ASSPQSGDSPLH
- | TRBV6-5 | ASTRSSFRGGYT
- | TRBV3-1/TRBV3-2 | ASSQAGAQPQH
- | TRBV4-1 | ASRQGLGASQPQH
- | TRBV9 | ASSVDGGGISDTQY
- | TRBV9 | ASSPFGGTREQF
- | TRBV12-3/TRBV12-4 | ASSLGNIETQY
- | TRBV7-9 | ASSLYDEQY
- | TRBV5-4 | ASSLEGTQSSVPYGYT